This T cell receptor (beta chain) was captured by sequencing in a study of T cells after yellow fever vaccination. Each CDR3 protein gets one entry after TCRdb re-called the 5' RACE reads with MiXCR. This table holds fewer than 350,000 distinct CDR3 sequences, 3% to 4.5% found once. This clonotype was seen only a few times. Between the trimmed V and J ends, which lost 9 bases and 2 bases, there was a span of 8 bases. CDR3 length equals 13 residues. This sample comprised PBMCs, obtained on the day of the yellow fever booster vaccination. This chain links TRBV12-3 or TRBV12-4 with TRBJ1-6; D is unclear. The sequence was collected from a man aged 18-30 years who received the YFV17D yellow fever vaccine. The CDR3 region is CASGVAYNSPLHF. The CDR3 DNA is TGTGCCAGTGGGGTCGCCTATAATTCACCCCTCCACTTT.